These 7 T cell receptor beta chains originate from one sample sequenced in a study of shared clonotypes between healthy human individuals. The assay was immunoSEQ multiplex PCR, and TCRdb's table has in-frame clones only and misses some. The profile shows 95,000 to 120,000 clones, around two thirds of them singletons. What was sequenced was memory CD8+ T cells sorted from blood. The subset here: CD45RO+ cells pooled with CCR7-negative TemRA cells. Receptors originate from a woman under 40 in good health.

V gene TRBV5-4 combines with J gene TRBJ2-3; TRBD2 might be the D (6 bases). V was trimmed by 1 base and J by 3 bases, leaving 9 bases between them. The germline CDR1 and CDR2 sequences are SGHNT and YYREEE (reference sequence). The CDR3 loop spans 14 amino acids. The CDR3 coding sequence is TGTGCCAGCAGCTTGCTCGGGGGAACAGATACGCAGTATTTT. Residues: CASSLLGGTDTQYF.

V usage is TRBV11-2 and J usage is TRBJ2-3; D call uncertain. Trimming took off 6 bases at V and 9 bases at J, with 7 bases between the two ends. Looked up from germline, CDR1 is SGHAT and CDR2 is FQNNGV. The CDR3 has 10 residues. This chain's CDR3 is CASSQYTQYF. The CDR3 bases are TGTGCCAGCAGTCAATACACGCAGTATTTT. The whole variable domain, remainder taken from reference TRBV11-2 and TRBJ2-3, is EAGVAQSPRYKIIEKRQSVAFWCNPISGHATLYWYQQILGQGPKLLIQFQNNGVVDDSQLPKDRFSAERLKGVDSTLKIQPAKLEDSAVYLCASSQYTQYFGPGTRLTVL.

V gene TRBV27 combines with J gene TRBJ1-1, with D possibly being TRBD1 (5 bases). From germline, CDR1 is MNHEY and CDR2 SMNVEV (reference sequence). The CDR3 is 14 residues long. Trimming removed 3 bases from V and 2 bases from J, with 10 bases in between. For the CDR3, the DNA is TGTGCCAGCAGTTTTAAGGGGACTAACACTGAAGCTTTCTTT. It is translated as CASSFKGTNTEAFF.

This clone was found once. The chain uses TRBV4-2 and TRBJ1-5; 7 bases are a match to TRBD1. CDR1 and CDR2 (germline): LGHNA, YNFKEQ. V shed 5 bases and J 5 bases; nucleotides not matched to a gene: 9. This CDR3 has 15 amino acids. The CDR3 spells CASSLEQGSYQPQHF. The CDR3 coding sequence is TGTGCCAGCAGCTTGGAACAGGGGTCTTATCAGCCCCAGCATTTT.

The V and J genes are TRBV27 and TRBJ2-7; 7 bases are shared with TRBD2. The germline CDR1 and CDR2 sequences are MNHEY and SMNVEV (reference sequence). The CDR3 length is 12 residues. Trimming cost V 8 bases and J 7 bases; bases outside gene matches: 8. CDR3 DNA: TGTGCCAGCGGGGCGCGGGAGTGGGAGCAGTACTTC. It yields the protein CASGAREWEQYF.

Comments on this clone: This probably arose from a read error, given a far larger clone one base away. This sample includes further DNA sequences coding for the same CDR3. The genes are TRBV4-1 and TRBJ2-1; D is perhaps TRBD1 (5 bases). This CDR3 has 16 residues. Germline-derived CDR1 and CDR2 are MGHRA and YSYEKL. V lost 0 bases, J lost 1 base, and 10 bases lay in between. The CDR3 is CASSQEVSGSYNEQFF. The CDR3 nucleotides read TGCGCCAGCAGCCAAGAAGTATCAGGGTCCTACAATGAGCAGTTCTTC.

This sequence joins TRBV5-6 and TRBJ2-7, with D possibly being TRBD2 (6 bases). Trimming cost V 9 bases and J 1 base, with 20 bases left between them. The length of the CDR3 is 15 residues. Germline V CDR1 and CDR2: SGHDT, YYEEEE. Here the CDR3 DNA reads TGTGCCACTAGTATGGCCCTAGGAGGGTCCTACGAGCAGTACTTC. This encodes CATSMALGGSYEQYF.